This entry is about one TCR beta chain. This CDR3 contains 15 residues. V dropped 0 bases and J dropped 1 base, with 11 bases sitting between them. Germline lookup yields CDR1 SGHNT and CDR2 YYREEE (reference sequence). The data derive from a study of T cell changes during pregnancy in multiple sclerosis. Using immunoSEQ multiplex PCR, the repertoire was profiled, and TCRdb retains in-frame clones only, with some absent. The repertoire holds 30,000 to 40,000 clones, with 85% to 90% as singletons. The material sequenced was CD8+ T cells from peripheral blood mononuclear cells, taken in the second trimester of pregnancy. The clonotype comes from a female donor with multiple sclerosis, enrolled in a pregnancy study. This chain connects TRBV5-4 to TRBJ2-7; D is possibly TRBD2 (6 bases). The CDR3 spells CASSLGLEKSYEQYF. DNA for the CDR3: TGTGCCAGCAGCTTGGGACTAGAGAAATCCTACGAGCAGTACTTC.